This T cell receptor (beta chain) was captured by sequencing in a study of shared clonotypes between healthy human individuals (dated by TCRdb to the early 2020s). With regard to the full study: Three men and two women, aged 18 to 49 years, made up the cohort. For each donor, CD4 naive and CD4 memory were each given three plates, CD8 naive was given two plates, and CD8 memory was given one plate. Blood TCR repertoires of a handful of healthy adults were deeply sequenced to estimate repertoire size and the extent of clonotype sharing between individuals. To increase sequencing depth and limit assay-specific biases, TCR repertoire library preparation and sequencing were carried out by different laboratories using diverse techniques. Per donor, leukapheresis produced somewhere between about 0.85 and 10 billion PBMCs.

CDR1 SEHNR and CDR2 FQNEAQ were looked up in the germline V gene (reference sequence). The CDR3 spans 16 residues, from the cysteine through the phenylalanine. The CDR3 DNA has 48 bases and is translated from base 1. For this chain, trimming is 6 bases at the V end and 5 bases at the J end, and the number of junction bases without a gene match is 11. This clone was detected ten times or more. Its antigen remains undetermined. Base qualities are not provided; no much larger clone lies one nucleotide away. Using the deep immunoSEQ assay, multiplex PCR amplified TCR CDR3 regions from genomic DNA. Extracted genomic DNA from each cell subset was spread evenly across all wells of several immunoSEQ 96-well plates, with each plate serving as a replicate. For sorted subsets, about 220 ng of genomic DNA, equivalent to about 30,000 T cell genomes, went into each replicate PCR. The purified libraries were quantified using a Qubit 3.0 fluorometer, sized with a Bioanalyzer 2100, and then quantified again using the KAPA Library Quantification kit. Every immunoSEQ 96-well plate was sequenced on a dedicated single-read 150-cycle Illumina NextSeq 550 flow cell. The published analysis was carried out like this. Because only junctional sequences without quality scores were contained in the immunoSEQ output, filtering matching that applied to full-length reads could not be performed. To assign V/J genes and CDR3, sequences were annotated against IMGT germline references using PyIR, a Python wrapper for IgBLAST v1.9. Reads were removed for weak V/J assignments (E-value above 1e-6), missing CDR3, stop codons, out-of-frame junctions, or ambiguous translated residues. V3J clonotypes were defined by identical inferred V gene, J gene, and CDR3 amino acid sequence. The percentage overlap between two repertoires was calculated by dividing the number of shared unique clonotypes by the size of the smaller repertoire. Three approaches were used to assess repertoire richness: RTK rarefaction, the Chao1 estimator, and Recon v2.1 estimates of unobserved clonotypes. Generation probabilities for all TCRbeta clonotypes obtained by the gDNA method from several donors were computed using OLGA. Held by TCRdb, this immuneACCESS table contains in-frame sequences only and omits some clones. Under half of the omission traces to an unresolved V gene where checked; the cause of the rest is unknown. V and J calls and clone size are given by that table; D and trimming were obtained from the DNA. The sample includes roughly 1 million clones, with approximately 72% observed a single time. The ten largest clones represent approximately 1.5% of the sample.

Healthy HIV-negative adults with no recently reported acute infections or vaccinations were included as donors. Only Caucasian adults living in Nashville, Tennessee, USA were represented among the donors. CD4+ T cells were enriched by magnetic negative selection, after which naive cells were positively selected on CD45RA and the negative fraction was taken as the memory subset. After blood collection by leukapheresis, PBMCs were isolated using Ficoll-Histopaque density gradient centrifugation and then cryopreserved in the vapor phase of liquid nitrogen. Purity and quantity of every magnetically sorted T cell population were checked by analytical flow cytometry. Genomic DNA was isolated from each sorted fraction and quantified by UV absorbance on a Nanodrop 2000c. Overall study results and their limits: Larger estimated clonotype richness was generally found for naive subsets than for memory subsets. Because the study included a small number of donors, the genetic and exposure-history diversity represented was limited. About 5% of naive CD4, 3.5% of naive CD8, roughly 2.4% of memory CD4, and 0.4% of memory CD8 clonotypes were shared across several donors. Rarefaction of sorted-subset datasets indicated incomplete sequencing despite the large sequencing depth. Higher generation probabilities were observed for clonotypes shared by all four sorted-subset donors than for non-shared clonotypes. Pairwise subsampling indicated that sequencing depth was expected to affect the degree of clonotype sharing among donors. Sampling was restricted to blood, and TCR repertoires in tissue are likely to differ from TCR repertoires in blood.

The sequence derives from a young man in good health. The chain is encoded by TRBV7-9 joined to TRBJ2-2; TRBD1 aligns with 8 central bases. Sequencing used memory CD4+ T cells sorted from blood. The cell subset or site label on this specimen signifies: CD45RA-negative fraction. The encoded CDR3 is CASSYATGDRTGELFF. The base sequence is TGTGCCAGCAGTTACGCGACAGGGGATCGGACCGGGGAGCTGTTTTTT. With the portions outside the CDR3 filled from the reference TRBV7-9 and TRBJ2-2 genes, the complete variable region becomes DTGVSQNPRHKITKRGQNVTFRCDPISEHNRLYWYRQTLGQGPEFLTYFQNEAQLEKSRLLSDRFSAERPKGSFSTLEIQRTEQGDSAMYLCASSYATGDRTGELFFGEGSRLTVL.